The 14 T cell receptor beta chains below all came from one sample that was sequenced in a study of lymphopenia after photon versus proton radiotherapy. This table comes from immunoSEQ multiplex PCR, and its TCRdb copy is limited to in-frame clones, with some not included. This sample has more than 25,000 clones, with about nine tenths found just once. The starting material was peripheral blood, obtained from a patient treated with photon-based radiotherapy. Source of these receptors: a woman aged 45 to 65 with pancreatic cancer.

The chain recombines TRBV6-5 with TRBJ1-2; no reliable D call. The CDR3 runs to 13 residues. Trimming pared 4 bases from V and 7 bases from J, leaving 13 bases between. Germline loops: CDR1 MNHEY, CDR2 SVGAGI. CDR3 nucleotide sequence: TGTGCCAGCAGTTTGGACGCCCGTCGTGGCTACACCTTC. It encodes CASSLDARRGYTF.

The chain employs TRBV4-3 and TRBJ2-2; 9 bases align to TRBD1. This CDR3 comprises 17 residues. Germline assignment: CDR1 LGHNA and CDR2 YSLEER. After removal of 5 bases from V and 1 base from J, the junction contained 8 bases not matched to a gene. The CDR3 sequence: CASSGFPGQGNTGELFF. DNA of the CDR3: TGCGCCAGCAGCGGATTCCCGGGACAGGGGAACACCGGGGAGCTGTTTTTT.

The CDR3 region has the DNA TGTGCCAGCACCCCGACAGGGGAAGGGGTCTACGAGCAGTACTTC. As protein: CASTPTGEGVYEQYF. The chain combines TRBV28 with TRBJ2-7; 8 bases line up with TRBD1. CDR1 and CDR2 from the germline V gene are MDHEN and SYDVKM. V lost 7 bases to trimming and J lost 3 bases; unmatched junction nucleotides: 11. The CDR3 extends over 15 amino acids.

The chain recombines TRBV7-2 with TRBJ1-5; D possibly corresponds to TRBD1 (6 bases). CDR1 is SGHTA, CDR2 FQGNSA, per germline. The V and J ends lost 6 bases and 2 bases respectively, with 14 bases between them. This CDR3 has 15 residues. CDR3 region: CASSPLQGGNQPQHF. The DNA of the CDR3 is TGTGCCAGCAGTCCTCTACAGGGCGGCAATCAGCCCCAGCATTTT. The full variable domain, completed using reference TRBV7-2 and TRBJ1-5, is GAGVSQSPSNKVTEKGKDVELRCDPISGHTALYWYRQSLGQGLEFLIYFQGNSAPDKSGLPSDRFSAERTGGSVSTLTIQRTQQEDSAVYLCASSPLQGGNQPQHFGDGTRLSIL.

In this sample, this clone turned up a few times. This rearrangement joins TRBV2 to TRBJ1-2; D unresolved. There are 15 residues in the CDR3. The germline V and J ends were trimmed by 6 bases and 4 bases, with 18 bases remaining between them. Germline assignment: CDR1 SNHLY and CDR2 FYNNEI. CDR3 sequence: CASSPTLDGIYGYTF. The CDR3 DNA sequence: TGTGCCAGCAGCCCAACCCTGGACGGCATCTATGGCTACACCTTC.

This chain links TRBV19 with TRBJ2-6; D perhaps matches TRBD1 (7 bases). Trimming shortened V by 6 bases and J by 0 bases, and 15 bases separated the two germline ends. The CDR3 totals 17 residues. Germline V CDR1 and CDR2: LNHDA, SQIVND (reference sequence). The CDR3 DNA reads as TGTGCCAGTAGCAGGGGGGACAGCCTCTCTGGGGCCAACGTCCTGACTTTC. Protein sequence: CASSRGDSLSGANVLTF.

The CDR3 here is CAIIPGQDSGELFF. The DNA of the CDR3 is TGTGCCATTATTCCGGGACAGGATTCCGGGGAGCTGTTTTTT. The V call is TRBV7-8, the J call TRBJ2-2; 8 bases are a match to TRBD1. The CDR3 totals 14 residues. V lost 10 bases and J lost 6; bases outside the gene matches: 10. Germline-derived CDR1 and CDR2 are SGHVS and FQNEAQ.

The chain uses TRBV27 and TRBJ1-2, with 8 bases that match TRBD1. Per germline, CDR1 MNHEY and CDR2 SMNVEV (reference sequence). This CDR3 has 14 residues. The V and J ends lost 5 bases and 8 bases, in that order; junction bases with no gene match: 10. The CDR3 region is CASSPSGGAFGYTF. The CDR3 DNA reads TGTGCCAGCAGTCCCTCAGGGGGCGCATTCGGCTACACCTTC.

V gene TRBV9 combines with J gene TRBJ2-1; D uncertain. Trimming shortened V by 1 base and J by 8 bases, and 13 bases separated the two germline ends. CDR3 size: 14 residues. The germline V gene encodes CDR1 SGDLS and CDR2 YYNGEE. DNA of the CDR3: TGTGCCAGCAGCGTAACCTCGCTTGAGGATGAGCAGTTCTTC. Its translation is CASSVTSLEDEQFF.

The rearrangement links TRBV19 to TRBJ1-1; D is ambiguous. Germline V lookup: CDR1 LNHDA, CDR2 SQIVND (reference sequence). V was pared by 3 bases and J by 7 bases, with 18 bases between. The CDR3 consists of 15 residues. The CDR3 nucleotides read TGTGCCAGTAGTATGATGGACCGGGGATTGGGTGAAGCTTTCTTT. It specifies CASSMMDRGLGEAFF.

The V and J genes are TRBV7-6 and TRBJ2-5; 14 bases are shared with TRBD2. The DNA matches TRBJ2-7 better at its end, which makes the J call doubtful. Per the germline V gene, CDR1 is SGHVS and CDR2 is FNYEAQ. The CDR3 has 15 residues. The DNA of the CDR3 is TGTGCCAGCAGCACGGGACTAGCGGGAGTACGCGAGCAGTACTTC. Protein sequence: CASSTGLAGVREQYF.

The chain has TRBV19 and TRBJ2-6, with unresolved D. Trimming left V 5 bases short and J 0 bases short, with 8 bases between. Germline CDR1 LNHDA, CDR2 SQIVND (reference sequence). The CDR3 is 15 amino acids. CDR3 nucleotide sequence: TGTGCCAGTAGTCCCGGGTCCTCTGGGGCCAACGTCCTGACTTTC. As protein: CASSPGSSGANVLTF.

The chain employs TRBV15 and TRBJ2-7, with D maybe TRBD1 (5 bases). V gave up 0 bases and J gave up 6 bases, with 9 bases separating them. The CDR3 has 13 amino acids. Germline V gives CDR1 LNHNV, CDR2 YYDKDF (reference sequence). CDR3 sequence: CATSRDMGPEQYF. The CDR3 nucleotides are TGTGCCACCAGCAGAGATATGGGGCCCGAGCAGTACTTC.

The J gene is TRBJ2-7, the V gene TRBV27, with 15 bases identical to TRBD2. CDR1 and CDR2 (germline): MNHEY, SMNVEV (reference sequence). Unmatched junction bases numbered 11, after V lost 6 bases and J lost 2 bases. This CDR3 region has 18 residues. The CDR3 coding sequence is TGTGCCAGCAGGAATGGGGGACTAGCGGGAGGCTCAGCCTACGAGCAGTACTTC. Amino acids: CASRNGGLAGGSAYEQYF.